These 8 T cell receptor beta chains came from one sample sequenced in a study of CD8 T cells in Susac syndrome (dated by TCRdb to about 2019). Preparation of the library involved the immunoSEQ multiplex PCR assay. RNA was extracted using the RNeasy kit, and roughly 0.45 to 1 microgram was reverse transcribed with random hexamers. The raw public reads went through TCRdb reprocessing: fastp at Q25, MiXCR clone calling, in-frame beta chains kept. Rows are unified per CDR3 protein, each entry keeping the most common DNA and genes. The sample includes tens of thousands of distinct CDR3 sequences, with about 92% observed a single time. The ten largest account for around 0.57% of the sample. Input material: CD4+ T cells from PBMCs. These receptors all stem from a human donor with Susac syndrome.

This chain uses TRBV19 with TRBJ2-3; TRBD2 matches at 7 bases. Germline-derived CDR1 and CDR2 are LNHDA and SQIVND (reference sequence). CDR3 length: 18 residues. The ends lost 6 bases at V and 0 bases at J; junction bases unmatched: 15. CDR3 amino acids: CASSPQRASGISTDTQYF. The CDR3 DNA is TGTGCCAGTAGCCCCCAACGCGCGAGCGGGATAAGCACAGATACGCAGTATTTT. The full variable domain, with the rest looked up from reference TRBV19 and TRBJ2-3, is DGGITQSPKYLFRKEGQNVTLSCEQNLNHDAMYWYRQDPGQGLRLIYYSQIVNDFQKGDIAEGYSVSREKKESFPLTVTSAQKNPTAFYLCASSPQRASGISTDTQYFGPGTRLTVL.

A single count supports this clonotype. The chain couples TRBV4-2 to TRBJ1-6; unclear D gene. This CDR3 contains 16 residues. The germline CDR1 and CDR2 sequences are LGHNA and YNFKEQ. Trimming took 7 bases from V and 5 from J, leaving 18 bases between them. This CDR3 reads CASKDSMRHDNSPLHF. The CDR3 region has the DNA TGTGCCAGCAAAGACTCGATGAGACATGATAATTCACCCCTCCACTTT.

The V and J genes are TRBV15 and TRBJ1-5; tentative D call: TRBD1 (6 bases). The CDR3 extends over 14 amino acids. Looked up from germline, CDR1 is LNHNV and CDR2 is YYDKDF (reference sequence). V lost 4 bases to trimming and J lost 6 bases, with 13 bases between them. The CDR3 spells CATSKDSGVQPQHF. The DNA for the CDR3 is TGTGCCACCAGCAAGGACAGCGGGGTTCAGCCCCAGCATTTT.

The chain uses TRBV25-1 and TRBJ1-5; possible D gene TRBD1, 5 bases. This CDR3 has 16 amino acids. The germline V gene encodes CDR1 MGHDK and CDR2 SYGVNS. Between the trimmed V and J ends, which lost 4 bases and 4 bases, there was a span of 17 bases. For the CDR3, the DNA is TGTGCCAGCAGTGGACAGCTTGGGACGGGTAATCAGCCCCAGCATTTT. Residues: CASSGQLGTGNQPQHF. Combining the CDR3 with reference TRBV25-1 and TRBJ1-5 gives the whole variable domain EADIYQTPRYLVIGTGKKITLECSQTMGHDKMYWYQQDPGMELHLIHYSYGVNSTEKGDLSSESTVSRIRTEHFPLTLESARPSHTSQYLCASSGQLGTGNQPQHFGDGTRLSIL.

This clonotype was seen only once. J is TRBJ1-1 and V is TRBV29-1, with no clear D. The CDR3 runs to 14 residues. CDR1 is SQVTM, CDR2 ANQGSEA, per germline. Between the trimmed V and J ends, which lost 3 bases and 4 bases, there was a span of 15 bases. The CDR3 DNA reads as TGCAGCGTTGAGCGTGCGGGCGAGAGCACTGAAGCTTTCTTT. Translation gives CSVERAGESTEAFF. Full variable domain (remainder filled in from reference TRBV29-1 and TRBJ1-1): SAVISQKPSRDICQRGTSLTIQCQVDSQVTMMFWYRQQPGQSLTLIATANQGSEATYESGFVIDKFPISRPNLTFSTLTVSNMSPEDSSIYLCSVERAGESTEAFFGQGTRLTVV.

This sequence joins TRBV20-1 and TRBJ2-3; D gene unclear. Looked up from germline, CDR1 is DFQATT and CDR2 is SNEGSKA (reference sequence). The CDR3 runs to 13 residues. V was clipped by 7 bases and J by 0 bases, with 11 bases between them. The CDR3 DNA sequence: TGCAGTGATCTGTCTCCGAGCACAGATACGCAGTATTTT. Residues: CSDLSPSTDTQYF.

The chain carries TRBV12-3 or TRBV12-4 and TRBJ2-3; weak D call: TRBD2 (5 bases). The length of the CDR3 is 16 residues. V lost 6 bases, J lost 3 bases, and 19 bases lay in between. The CDR3 here is CASSNMNRGRTDTQYF. The CDR3 DNA follows: TGTGCCAGCAGCAACATGAACCGGGGTAGGACAGATACGCAGTATTTT.

This chain uses TRBV27 with TRBJ1-2; TRBD1 agrees at 9 bases. Germline lookup yields CDR1 MNHEY and CDR2 SMNVEV (reference sequence). The CDR3 runs to 13 residues. Trimming removed 5 bases from V and 8 bases from J; junction bases left unmatched: 6. The CDR3 here is CASSGGQGIGYTF. In DNA, the CDR3 is TGTGCCAGCAGTGGAGGACAGGGGATAGGCTACACCTTC.